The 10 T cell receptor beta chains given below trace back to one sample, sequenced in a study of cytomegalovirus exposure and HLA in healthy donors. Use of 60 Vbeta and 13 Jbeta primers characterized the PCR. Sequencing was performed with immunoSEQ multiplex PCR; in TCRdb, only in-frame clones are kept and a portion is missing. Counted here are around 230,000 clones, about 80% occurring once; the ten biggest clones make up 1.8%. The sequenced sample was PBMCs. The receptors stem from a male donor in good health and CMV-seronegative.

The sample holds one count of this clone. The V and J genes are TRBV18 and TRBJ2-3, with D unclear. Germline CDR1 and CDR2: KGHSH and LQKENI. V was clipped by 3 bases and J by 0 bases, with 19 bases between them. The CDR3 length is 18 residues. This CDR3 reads CASSPIQSQASSTDTQYF. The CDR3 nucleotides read TGTGCCAGCTCACCGATACAAAGTCAGGCGAGCAGCACAGATACGCAGTATTTT.

The CDR3 loop reads CASSFEDRVTSTGELFF. The CDR3 DNA reads TGTGCCAGCAGCTTCGAGGACAGGGTGACTTCCACCGGGGAGCTGTTTTTT. The rearrangement uses TRBV7-7 and TRBJ2-2; 8 nucleotides align to TRBD1. Germline-derived CDR1 and CDR2 are SSHAT and FNYEAQ (reference sequence). The CDR3 contains 17 residues. The trim removed 3 bases at V and 4 bases at J, leaving 10 bases unmatched.

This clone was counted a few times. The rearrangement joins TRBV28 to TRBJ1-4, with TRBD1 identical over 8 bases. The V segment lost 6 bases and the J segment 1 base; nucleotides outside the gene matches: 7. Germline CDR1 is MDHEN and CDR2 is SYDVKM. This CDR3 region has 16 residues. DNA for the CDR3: TGTGCCAGCAGATTCAGGGGGCGAGGAACTAATGAAAAACTGTTTTTT. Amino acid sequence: CASRFRGRGTNEKLFF.

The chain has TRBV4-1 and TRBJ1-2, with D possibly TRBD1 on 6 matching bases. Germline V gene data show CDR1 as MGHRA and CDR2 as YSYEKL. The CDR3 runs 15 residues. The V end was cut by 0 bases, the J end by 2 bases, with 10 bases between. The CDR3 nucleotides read TGCGCCAGCAGCCAAGATATGGGGGCCAACTATGGCTACACCTTC. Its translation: CASSQDMGANYGYTF.

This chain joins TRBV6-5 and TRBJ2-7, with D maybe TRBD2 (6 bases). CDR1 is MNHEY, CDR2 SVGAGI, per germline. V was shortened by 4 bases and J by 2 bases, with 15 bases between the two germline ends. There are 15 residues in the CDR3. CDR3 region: CASSSPGGRPYEQYF. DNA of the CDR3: TGTGCCAGCAGTTCCCCTGGAGGGCGACCCTACGAGCAGTACTTC.

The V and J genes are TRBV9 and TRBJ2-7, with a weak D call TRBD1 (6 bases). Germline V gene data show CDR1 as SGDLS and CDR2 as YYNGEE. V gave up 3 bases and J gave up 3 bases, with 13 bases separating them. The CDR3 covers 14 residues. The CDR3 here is CASSGRTADYEQYF. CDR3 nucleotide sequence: TGTGCCAGCAGCGGGCGGACAGCCGACTACGAGCAGTACTTC.

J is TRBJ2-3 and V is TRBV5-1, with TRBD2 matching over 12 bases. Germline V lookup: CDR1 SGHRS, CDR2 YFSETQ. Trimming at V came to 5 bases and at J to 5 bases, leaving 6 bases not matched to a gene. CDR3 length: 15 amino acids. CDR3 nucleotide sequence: TGCGCCAGCAGACTGACTAGCGGGGGAGGAGATACGCAGTATTTT. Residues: CASRLTSGGGDTQYF.

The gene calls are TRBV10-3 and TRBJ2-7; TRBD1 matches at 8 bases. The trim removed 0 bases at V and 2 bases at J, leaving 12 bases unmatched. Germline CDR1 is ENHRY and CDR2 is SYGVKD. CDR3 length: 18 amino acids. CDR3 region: CAISESRGRGQVTYEQYF. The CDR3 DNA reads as TGTGCCATCAGTGAGTCTCGAGGTAGGGGACAGGTTACCTACGAGCAGTACTTC.

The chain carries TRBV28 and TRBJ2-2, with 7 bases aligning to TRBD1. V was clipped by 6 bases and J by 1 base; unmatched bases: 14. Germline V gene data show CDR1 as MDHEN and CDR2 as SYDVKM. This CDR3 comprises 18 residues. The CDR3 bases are TGTGCCAGCAGGCCCCTGGACAGGTTCTTTGAGAACACCGGGGAGCTGTTTTTT. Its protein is CASRPLDRFFENTGELFF. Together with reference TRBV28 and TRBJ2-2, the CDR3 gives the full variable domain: DVKVTQSSRYLVKRTGEKVFLECVQDMDHENMFWYRQDPGLGLRLIYFSYDVKMKEKGDIPEGYSVSREKKERFSLILESASTNQTSMYLCASRPLDRFFENTGELFFGEGSRLTVL.

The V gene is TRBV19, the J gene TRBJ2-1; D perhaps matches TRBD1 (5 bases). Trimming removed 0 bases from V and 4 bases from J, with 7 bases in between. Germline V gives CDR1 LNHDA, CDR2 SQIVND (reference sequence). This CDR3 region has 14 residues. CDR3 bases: TGTGCCAGTAGTATAGACACAGGTTACAATGAGCAGTTCTTC. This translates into CASSIDTGYNEQFF.